This T cell receptor (beta chain) stems from a study of metastatic and nonmetastatic thyroid tumors. All patients reached thyroid surgery having received no treatment beforehand. Per the original methods: Differences in CDR3 between clinicopathological groups were drawn on to build a classifier intended to discriminate distant-metastatic papillary thyroid cancer patients. MiXCR was used by TCRdb to re-call the PCR reads. These V and J calls originate from TCRdb's pipeline instead of the authors' own analysis. The sample consists of some 18,000 clones, 30% to 40% of them appearing once. CDR1 is MNHNS and CDR2 is SASEGT in the germline V gene. The CDR3 covers 11 residues. This clone has at least ten counts. This sequence may be a read error, since a much larger clone differs from it by one base. Other nucleotide sequences in the sample specify the same CDR3.

The sample consisted of tumor tissue. The chain couples TRBV6-1 to TRBJ1-1; 7 bases map to TRBD1. This sequence originates from a male donor with papillary thyroid cancer or a benign thyroid nodule (not recorded which). Some clones in this sample may be carry-over from other donors' samples. CDR3 in amino acids: CASKKGARAFF. The CDR3 nucleotides read TGTGCCAGCAAGAAGGGGGCTCGGGCTTTCTTC.